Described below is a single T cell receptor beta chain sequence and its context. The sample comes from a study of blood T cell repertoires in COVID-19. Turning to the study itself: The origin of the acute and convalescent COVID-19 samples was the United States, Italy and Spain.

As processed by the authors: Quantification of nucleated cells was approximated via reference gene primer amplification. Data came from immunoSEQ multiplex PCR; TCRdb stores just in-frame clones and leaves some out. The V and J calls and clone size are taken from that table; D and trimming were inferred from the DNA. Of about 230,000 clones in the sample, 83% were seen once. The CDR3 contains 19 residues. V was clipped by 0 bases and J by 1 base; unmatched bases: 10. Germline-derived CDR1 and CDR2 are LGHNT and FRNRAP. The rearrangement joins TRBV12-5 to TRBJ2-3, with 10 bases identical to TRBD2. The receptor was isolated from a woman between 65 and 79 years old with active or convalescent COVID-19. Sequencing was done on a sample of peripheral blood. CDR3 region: CASGLVTLRLAGRTDTQYF. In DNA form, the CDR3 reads TGTGCTAGTGGTTTGGTAACCCTACGACTAGCGGGCCGCACAGATACGCAGTATTTT.